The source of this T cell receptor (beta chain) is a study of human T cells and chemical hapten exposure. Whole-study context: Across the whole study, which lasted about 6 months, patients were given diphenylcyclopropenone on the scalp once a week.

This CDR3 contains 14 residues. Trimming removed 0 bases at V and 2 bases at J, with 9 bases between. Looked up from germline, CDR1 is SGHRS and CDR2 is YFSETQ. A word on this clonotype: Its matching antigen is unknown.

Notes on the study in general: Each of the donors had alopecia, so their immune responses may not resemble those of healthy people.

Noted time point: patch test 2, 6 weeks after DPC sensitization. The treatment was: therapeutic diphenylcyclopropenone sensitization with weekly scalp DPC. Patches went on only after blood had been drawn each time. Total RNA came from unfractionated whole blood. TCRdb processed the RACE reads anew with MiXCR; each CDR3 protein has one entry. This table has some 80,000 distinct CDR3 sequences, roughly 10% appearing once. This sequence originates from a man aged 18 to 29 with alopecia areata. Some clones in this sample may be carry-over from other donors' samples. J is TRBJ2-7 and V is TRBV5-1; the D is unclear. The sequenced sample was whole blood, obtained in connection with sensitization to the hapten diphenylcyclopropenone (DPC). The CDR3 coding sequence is TGCGCCAGCAGCTTGGACGTAAGGACCTACGAGCAGTACTTC. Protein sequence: CASSLDVRTYEQYF. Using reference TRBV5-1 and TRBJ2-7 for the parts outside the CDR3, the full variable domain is KAGVTQTPRYLIKTRGQQVTLSCSPISGHRSVSWYQQTPGQGLQFLFEYFSETQRNKGNFPGRFSGRQFSNSRSEMNVSTLELGDSALYLCASSLDVRTYEQYFGPGTRLTVT.